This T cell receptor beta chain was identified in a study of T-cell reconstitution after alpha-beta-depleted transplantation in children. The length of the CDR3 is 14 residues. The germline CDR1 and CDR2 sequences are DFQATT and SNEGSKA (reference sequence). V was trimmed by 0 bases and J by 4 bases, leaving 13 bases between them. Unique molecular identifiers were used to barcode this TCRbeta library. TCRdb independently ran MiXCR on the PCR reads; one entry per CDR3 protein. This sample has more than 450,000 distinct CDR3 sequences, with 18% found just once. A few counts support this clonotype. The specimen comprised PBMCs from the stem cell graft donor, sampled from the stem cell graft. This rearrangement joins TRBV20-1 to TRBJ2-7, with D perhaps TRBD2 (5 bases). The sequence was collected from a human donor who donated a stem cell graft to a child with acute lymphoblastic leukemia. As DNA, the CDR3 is TGCAGTGCTAGAGACGACTACTTCCTTTACGAGCAGTACTTC. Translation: CSARDDYFLYEQYF.